This T cell receptor beta chain was recorded in a study of cytomegalovirus exposure and HLA in healthy donors. Overall study results and limits: Cytomegalovirus status was reportedly diagnosed by the classifier with high sensitivity and specificity. Cytomegalovirus-associated TCR beta chains were listed, numbering 164. Presence/absence analyses assumed roughly uniform sequencing depth across donors.

The CDR3 loop spans 16 amino acids. J was trimmed by 4 bases and V by 4 bases; bases with no gene match: 5. Germline assignment: CDR1 SGHRS and CDR2 YFSETQ. About this clone: Its cognate antigen is unknown.

Those who donated were healthy bone marrow donors. PCR amplification relied on 60 Vbeta primers (plus 13 Jbeta primers). Profiling relied on immunoSEQ multiplex PCR, and the TCRdb table lists in-frame clones only, not all of them. The sample records roughly 120,000 clones, 69% being singletons. Sequencing used PBMCs. The clonotype originates from a woman in her seventies in good health and CMV-seropositive. This sequence joins TRBV5-1 and TRBJ2-1, with 13 bases fitting TRBD2. In DNA, the CDR3 is TGCGCCAGCAGCCGGACTAGCGGGGGACCATACAATGAGCAGTTCTTC. Translation: CASSRTSGGPYNEQFF.